The 20 T cell receptor beta chains presented below share a single source sample, sequenced in a study of T cell responses to AZD1222 COVID-19 vaccine (dated by TCRdb to 2020 to 2022). The method was the immunoSEQ multiplex PCR assay. TCRdb carries this immuneACCESS record with in-frame sequences only. Its versions omit some clonotypes, under half of them owing to an unresolved V gene in the studies checked, with the rest unexplained. Recorded for this sample are around 140,000 clones; 70% to 90% of them occurred a single time. Jointly, the top ten make up around 8.3% of the sample. The time point label for this specimen denotes: about 28 days (+/-7) after the second vaccine dose. According to the study, the label for this sample's treatment or condition signals: meningococcal conjugate vaccine given as trial control. The sequencing used peripheral blood, collected 28 days after the second dose of the MenACWY control vaccine. These receptors originate from an adult who received the MenACWY meningococcal vaccine as a control.

The chain combines TRBV27 with TRBJ2-2; a possible D gene is TRBD1 (6 bases). V was pared by 6 bases and J by 2 bases, with 19 bases between. This CDR3 contains 17 residues. CDR1 is MNHEY, CDR2 SMNVEV, per germline (reference sequence). The CDR3 sequence: CASREQGRVGNTGELFF. The CDR3, as DNA: TGTGCCAGCAGGGAACAGGGTCGAGTGGGTAACACCGGGGAGCTGTTTTTT.

This chain links TRBV5-5 with TRBJ1-3; D unclear. V lost 4 bases, J lost 0 bases, and 8 bases lay in between. Germline assignment: CDR1 SGHKS and CDR2 YYEKEE (reference sequence). The CDR3 runs to 14 residues. The CDR3, as DNA: TGTGCCAGCAGCCCTCGGACCTCTGGAAACACCATATATTTT. Translated, it gives CASSPRTSGNTIYF.

The V gene is TRBV13, the J gene TRBJ1-2; no clear D. This CDR3 has 14 amino acids. Germline V gene data show CDR1 as PRHDT and CDR2 as FYEKMQ (reference sequence). Trimming pared 5 bases from V and 10 bases from J, leaving 20 bases between. The CDR3 here is CASSRQSTTEDYTF. Written as DNA, the CDR3 is TGTGCCAGCAGCCGTCAGAGTACTACAGAGGACTACACCTTC.

This clone came up a few times. The rearrangement uses TRBV27 and TRBJ1-6, with 7 bases fitting TRBD1. J lost 6 bases, V lost 2 bases, and 4 bases had no gene match. The CDR3 consists of 15 residues. Germline V gives CDR1 MNHEY, CDR2 SMNVEV (reference sequence). The chain's CDR3 is CASSLIGQVNSPLHF. The CDR3 DNA follows: TGTGCCAGCAGTTTAATTGGACAGGTTAATTCACCCCTCCACTTT.

CDR3 bases: TGTGCCAGTAGTACACGGCACAATGAGCAGTTCTTC. Translation gives CASSTRHNEQFF. The chain has TRBV19 and TRBJ2-1; D unresolved. This CDR3 spans 12 amino acids. Germline CDR1 reads LNHDA; CDR2 reads SQIVND (reference sequence). V dropped 4 bases and J dropped 5 bases, with 6 bases sitting between them.

The chain employs TRBV10-3 and TRBJ1-1; 9 nucleotides match TRBD1. Germline assignment: CDR1 ENHRY and CDR2 SYGVKD. The CDR3 has 13 residues. V lost 10 bases, J lost 0 bases, and 3 bases stayed unmatched. The CDR3 nucleotides read TGTGCCACCAGGGACAGGGTGAACACTGAAGCTTTCTTT. Encoded protein: CATRDRVNTEAFF.

The rearrangement uses TRBV20-1 and TRBJ1-2; D is ambiguous. The CDR3 runs to 8 residues. The V and J ends lost 6 bases and 7 bases respectively, with 3 bases between them. Germline CDR1 is DFQATT and CDR2 is SNEGSKA (reference sequence). As DNA, the CDR3 is TGCAGTGCCGCTGGCTACACCTTC. Translation gives CSAAGYTF.

The J gene is TRBJ1-2, the V gene TRBV27, with D possibly being TRBD1 (5 bases). The V gene lost 5 bases and the J gene lost 7 bases, with 14 bases spanning the gap. CDR3 length: 13 amino acids. Germline V gene data show CDR1 as MNHEY and CDR2 as SMNVEV (reference sequence). The CDR3 here is CASSAQQGTGYTF. CDR3 sequence (DNA): TGTGCCAGCAGTGCACAGCAGGGTACTGGCTACACCTTC.

This clone has just a few counts. The gene calls are TRBV7-9 and TRBJ1-2, with no clear D. The length of the CDR3 is 16 residues. Germline V CDR1 and CDR2: SEHNR, FQNEAQ (reference sequence). The V gene lost 0 bases and the J gene lost 0 bases, with 11 bases spanning the gap. The CDR3 here is CASSLAKGSPNYGYTF. As DNA, the CDR3 is TGTGCCAGCAGCTTAGCGAAGGGAAGTCCTAACTATGGCTACACCTTC.

The chain has TRBV7-8 and TRBJ1-5; 8 bases are a match to TRBD1. The CDR3 loop spans 15 amino acids. Trimming removed 3 bases from V and 4 bases from J; junction bases left unmatched: 5. Germline V CDR1 and CDR2: SGHVS, FQNEAQ. DNA of the CDR3: TGTGCCAGCAGCTTCGTGACAGGGGAAAATCAGCCCCAGCATTTT. It translates to CASSFVTGENQPQHF. Together with reference TRBV7-8 and TRBJ1-5, the CDR3 gives the full variable domain: GAGVSQSPRYKVAKRGQDVALRCDPISGHVSLFWYQQALGQGPEFLTYFQNEAQLDKSGLPSDRFFAERPEGSVSTLKIQRTQQEDSAVYLCASSFVTGENQPQHFGDGTRLSIL.

The chain joins TRBV28 to TRBJ1-4; D gene ambiguous. V dropped 6 bases and J dropped 10 bases, with 12 bases sitting between them. CDR1 is MDHEN and CDR2 is SYDVKM in the germline V gene. The CDR3 loop spans 12 amino acids. CDR3 sequence (DNA): TGTGCCAGCAGCTCCACTAACCCAAAACTGTTTTTT. Translating gives CASSSTNPKLFF.

The chain uses TRBV7-6 and TRBJ2-2; possibly TRBD2 for D (5 bases). The germline V and J ends were trimmed by 1 base and 6 bases, with 15 bases remaining between them. Germline V gives CDR1 SGHVS, CDR2 FNYEAQ. This CDR3 is 16 amino acids long. For the CDR3, the DNA is TGTGCCAGCAGCTTAGTGGGAGACCCAACACCCGGGGAGCTGTTTTTT. Its translation: CASSLVGDPTPGELFF.

This chain connects TRBV7-9 to TRBJ1-2; D gene ambiguous. The length of the CDR3 is 13 residues. Germline CDR1 and CDR2: SEHNR and FQNEAQ (reference sequence). Trimming removed 5 bases from V and 8 bases from J, with 15 bases in between. This chain's CDR3 is CASSLILGSGYTF. CDR3 DNA sequence: TGTGCCAGCAGCCTTATTTTGGGGAGCGGCTACACCTTC.

CDR3: CASSPGGRGGNTIYF. CDR3 nucleotide sequence: TGTGCCAGCAGCCCCGGAGGCAGGGGTGGAAACACCATATATTTT. The V call is TRBV7-9, the J call TRBJ1-3; the D gene is possibly TRBD1 (6 bases). Trimming cost V 5 bases and J 3 bases, with 14 bases left between them. The CDR3 spans 15 residues. Germline CDR1 reads SEHNR; CDR2 reads FQNEAQ (reference sequence).

The chain couples TRBV20-1 to TRBJ2-7, with TRBD1 identical over 8 bases. Germline V lookup: CDR1 DFQATT, CDR2 SNEGSKA (reference sequence). V shed 5 bases and J 7 bases; nucleotides not matched to a gene: 4. This CDR3 spans 11 amino acids. The CDR3 nucleotides read TGCAGTGCTCAGGGGGCGCGAGAGCAGTACTTC. This gives the protein CSAQGAREQYF.

The chain has TRBV5-5 and TRBJ2-7, with D perhaps assigned TRBD1 or TRBD2 (5 bases each). There are 14 residues in the CDR3. Germline V gene data show CDR1 as SGHKS and CDR2 as YYEKEE (reference sequence). Trimming cost V 0 bases and J 4 bases, with 11 bases left between them. CDR3 DNA sequence: TGTGCCAGCAGCTTGGGTGGTGGGGGTTACGAGCAGTACGTC. Translating it yields CASSLGGGGYEQYV.

The V gene is TRBV19, the J gene TRBJ1-4; D ambiguous. This CDR3 comprises 14 residues. With 0 bases removed from V and 6 bases from J, the gap between germline ends came to 8 bases. Germline CDR1 is LNHDA and CDR2 is SQIVND (reference sequence). CDR3 region: CASSIERSDEKLFF. The CDR3 DNA reads as TGTGCCAGTAGTATAGAACGGTCGGATGAAAAACTGTTTTTT.

The V gene is TRBV4-1, the J gene TRBJ2-3; weak D call: TRBD2 (6 bases). This CDR3 spans 15 amino acids. Trimming took 0 bases from V and 0 from J, leaving 7 bases between them. Germline CDR1 and CDR2: MGHRA and YSYEKL. CDR3 in DNA: TGCGCCAGCAGCCAAGAGGGGGGAAGCACAGATACGCAGTATTTT. Its translation: CASSQEGGSTDTQYF.

The chain joins TRBV27 to TRBJ2-4; 7 bases agree with TRBD1. CDR1 is MNHEY and CDR2 is SMNVEV in the germline V gene (reference sequence). The ends lost 4 bases at V and 8 bases at J; junction bases unmatched: 8. CDR3 length equals 14 residues. The CDR3 DNA follows: TGTGCCAGCAGTTCGACAGGGTCCTTGGACATTCAGTACTTC. Protein product: CASSSTGSLDIQYF.

CDR3 sequence reads: CASSRNRYSYEQYV. The CDR3 DNA sequence: TGTGCCAGCAGCAGAAACAGGTACTCCTACGAGCAGTACGTC. The chain employs TRBV6-5 and TRBJ2-7; maybe TRBD1 (5 bases). The germline V gene has CDR1 MNHEY and CDR2 SVGAGI. The ends were cut back, 6 bases at V and 0 bases at J, with 12 bases in the middle. This CDR3 comprises 14 residues.